This TCR beta chain derives from a study of T cell responses to AZD1222 COVID-19 vaccine. Trimming took off 2 bases at V and 5 bases at J, with 11 bases between the two ends. From germline, CDR1 is SGHRS and CDR2 YFSETQ. The CDR3 sequence is 13 residues long. Sequencing was performed with immunoSEQ multiplex PCR; in TCRdb, only in-frame clones are kept and a portion is missing. There are around 180,000 clones in the sample; over 80% occur only once, and over 9.5% lies in the top ten. The V and J genes are TRBV5-1 and TRBJ2-7; D not resolved. This receptor was taken from an adult in good health. This material consisted of peripheral blood, taken on day 0 of AZD1222 vaccination. The CDR3 DNA reads as TGCGCCAGCAGCTTACATCTTGGGAACGAGCAGTACGTC. Residues: CASSLHLGNEQYV.